One sample yielded the 3 T cell receptor beta chains listed below, sequenced in a study of cytomegalovirus exposure and HLA in healthy donors. The PCR was carried out with 60 Vbeta primers and 13 Jbeta primers. Generated by immunoSEQ multiplex PCR, the TCRdb table keeps only in-frame clones and is missing some. The repertoire holds roughly 150,000 clones, with roughly 80% as singletons. Sequencing was done on a sample of PBMCs. All receptors come from a male donor in good health and CMV-seronegative.

CDR3 nucleotide sequence: TGTGCCAGCAGCTTGACAGCCCTATCCTACGAGCAGTACTTC. Protein: CASSLTALSYEQYF. V and J are TRBV7-9 and TRBJ2-7, with D perhaps TRBD1 (5 bases). With 3 bases removed from V and 1 base from J, the gap between germline ends came to 10 bases. Looked up from germline, CDR1 is SEHNR and CDR2 is FQNEAQ (reference sequence). The CDR3 sequence is 14 residues long.

Only a few counts were recorded for this clone. V is TRBV4-3 and J is TRBJ1-4; D is unclear. Trimming pared 1 base from V and 3 bases from J, leaving 9 bases between. The CDR3 contains 15 residues. CDR1 and CDR2 (germline): LGHNA, YSLEER. The CDR3 loop reads CASSQGSGANEKLFF. CDR3 nucleotide sequence: TGCGCCAGCAGCCAAGGTAGCGGGGCTAATGAAAAACTGTTTTTT.

The chain links TRBV30 to TRBJ2-7; no reliable D call. The V end was cut by 4 bases, the J end by 4 bases, with 11 bases between. CDR1 GTSNPN and CDR2 SVGIG come from the germline V gene (reference sequence). The CDR3 runs 12 residues. CDR3 nucleotide sequence: TGTGCCTGGACGAAAAACAGTTACGAGCAGTACTTC. Encoded protein: CAWTKNSYEQYF.